What follows are 31 T cell receptor beta chains derived from one specimen sequenced in a study of blood T cells in healthy people across ages (dated by TCRdb to about 2015). Preparation of the library involved 5' RACE. TCRdb names Illumina HiSeq 2500 as the instrument used. A second PCR of roughly 7 to 11 cycles was performed with a sample-barcoded 5' primer and a J-beta primer mix. TCRdb took the public reads, trimmed them with fastp at Q25, ran MiXCR for clone calling and kept in-frame beta chains. One record per CDR3 amino acid sequence lists the most common genes and DNA. Present in this sample are some 900,000 distinct CDR3 sequences, more than 25% of which were seen just once. The ten largest clones take up 17% of the sample. The sequenced sample was blood. The receptors come from a woman at least 80 years old in good health.

This clonotype appeared many times. The CDR3 reads CASSARQGRKVNTQYF. Here the CDR3 DNA reads TGTGCCAGCAGTGCCCGACAGGGGCGGAAGGTAAATACGCAGTATTTT. The J gene is TRBJ2-3, the V gene TRBV12-3 or TRBV12-4, with TRBD1 matching 8 bases. The CDR3 loop spans 16 amino acids. V dropped 5 bases and J dropped 7; count of bases not matched to a gene: 14.

This clonotype was found many times. The J gene is TRBJ2-4, the V gene TRBV6-2 or TRBV6-3; either TRBD1 or TRBD2 may fit D (5 bases each). There are 14 residues in the CDR3. The germline gives CDR1 MNHEY, CDR2 SVGEGT. V lost 2 bases and J lost 7, with 12 bases in between. CDR3 DNA: TGTGCCAGCAGTTACAGTGGGGGTAGGAACATTCAGTACTTC. It encodes CASSYSGGRNIQYF.

V and J are TRBV5-4 and TRBJ2-1; TRBD2 matches 9 bases. The germline V gene has CDR1 SGHNT and CDR2 YYREEE (reference sequence). The V segment lost 4 bases and the J segment 6 bases; nucleotides outside the gene matches: 11. The length of the CDR3 is 16 residues. CDR3 sequence reads: CASSAQGLAEGNEQFF. CDR3 nucleotides: TGTGCCAGCAGCGCCCAGGGACTAGCAGAGGGCAATGAGCAGTTCTTC.

Worth noting for this clonotype: A much bigger clone sits one base away, suggesting this may be a read error. The chain combines TRBV5-6 with TRBJ2-3; D gene ambiguous. From germline, CDR1 is SGHDT and CDR2 YYEEEE. The CDR3 runs to 14 residues. V lost 3 bases to trimming and J lost 1 base, with 9 bases between them. CDR3 sequence (DNA): TGTGCCAGCAGCTGGTTTCTGGGCACAGATACGCAGTATTTT. It encodes CASSWFLGTDTQYF. Looking up the rest from reference TRBV5-6 and TRBJ2-3 gives the full variable domain: DAGVTQSPTHLIKTRGQQVTLRCSPKSGHDTVSWYQQALGQGPQFIFQYYEEEERQRGNFPDRFSGHQFPNYSSELNVNALLLGDSALYLCASSWFLGTDTQYFGPGTRLTVL.

Concerning this clonotype: A read error is possible here, since a much larger clone lies one base away. The chain couples TRBV12-3 or TRBV12-4 to TRBJ2-3; 11 bases line up with TRBD1. CDR3 length: 16 amino acids. CDR3 sequence (DNA): TGTGCCAGCAGTCCCGGACAGGGGGCCAGCACAGATGCGCAGTATTTT. It encodes CASSPGQGASTDAQYF.

Concerning this clonotype: A much larger clone sits a single nucleotide away, making a read error possible. This rearrangement joins TRBV2 to TRBJ2-1, with D possibly being TRBD2 (6 bases). The germline V gene encodes CDR1 SNHLY and CDR2 FYNNEI. Between the trimmed V and J ends, which lost 3 bases and 2 bases, there was a span of 17 bases. This CDR3 is built from 17 residues. Here the CDR3 reads CASSDVRRAGTYNEQFF. CDR3 nucleotides: TGTGCCAGCAGTGATGTTCGACGAGCGGGTACCTACAATGAGCAGTTCTTC. The entire variable domain, with the rest obtained from reference TRBV2 and TRBJ2-1, is as follows: EPEVTQTPSHQVTQMGQEVILRCVPISNHLYFYWYRQILGQKVEFLVSFYNNEISEKSEIFDDQFSVERPDGSNFTLKIRSTKLEDSAMYFCASSDVRRAGTYNEQFFGPGTRLTVL.

V is TRBV5-4 and J is TRBJ2-3; D may be TRBD2 (7 bases). Germline assignment: CDR1 SGHNT and CDR2 YYREEE (reference sequence). This CDR3 is built from 17 residues. V dropped 5 bases and J dropped 1 base, with 20 bases sitting between them. This chain's CDR3 is CASSNHPGGLGTDTQYF. Written as DNA, the CDR3 is TGTGCCAGCAGTAACCACCCCGGGGGGCTTGGCACAGATACGCAGTATTTT.

Only one count was recorded for this clonotype. The V gene is TRBV7-2, the J gene TRBJ1-2, with 9 bases that match TRBD1. V gave up 7 bases and J gave up 8 bases; unmatched junction bases: 8. The CDR3 consists of 13 residues. Germline-derived CDR1 and CDR2 are SGHTA and FQGNSA. In DNA form, the CDR3 reads TGTGCCAGCAACCTACAGGGGGCCTGGGGCTACACCTTC. It encodes CASNLQGAWGYTF.

With respect to this clonotype: A much larger clone sits a single nucleotide away, making a read error possible. The chain is built from TRBV24-1 and TRBJ2-5; TRBD2 agrees at 10 bases. Losses at the gene ends were 3 bases for V and 11 bases for J; bases not matched to a gene: 11. CDR1 and CDR2 (germline): KGHDR, SFDVKD. The CDR3 has 15 amino acids. The CDR3 sequence: CATSDRSGGASRQYF. CDR3 bases: TGTGCCACCAGTGATCGGAGCGGGGGGGCCTCAAGGCAGTACTTC.

This clonotype came up many times. The chain couples TRBV7-8 to TRBJ2-7; D gene unclear. Per the germline V gene, CDR1 is SGHVS and CDR2 is FQNEAQ. V lost 0 bases to trimming and J lost 0 bases, with 12 bases between them. The CDR3 loop spans 16 amino acids. The chain's CDR3 is CASSLAGSSTSYEQYF. The CDR3 nucleotides read TGTGCCAGCAGCTTAGCGGGCAGTTCCACCTCCTACGAGCAGTACTTC.

This clonotype was counted ten times or more. This chain links TRBV7-2 with TRBJ1-5; no definite D call. Trimming pared 5 bases from V and 7 bases from J, leaving 12 bases between. The CDR3 contains 13 residues. Germline-derived CDR1 and CDR2 are SGHTA and FQGNSA. CDR3 amino acids: CASSEGSAQPQHF. CDR3 sequence (DNA): TGTGCCAGCAGCGAGGGATCGGCCCAGCCCCAGCATTTT.

The gene calls are TRBV12-3 or TRBV12-4 and TRBJ2-3; 9 bases agree with TRBD2. With V trimmed by 1 base and J by 11 bases, 10 bases remained unmatched. This CDR3 has 15 amino acids. The CDR3 region is CASSLERGVTDVQYF. Written as DNA, the CDR3 is TGTGCCAGCAGTTTAGAGCGGGGGGTGACAGATGTGCAGTATTTT.

This clonotype was recorded many times. V gene TRBV7-9 combines with J gene TRBJ2-6; no definite D call. CDR1 and CDR2 from the germline V gene are SEHNR and FQNEAQ (reference sequence). The CDR3 consists of 13 residues. V lost 1 base and J lost 8, with 6 bases in between. CDR3 residues: CASSLVGTNVLTF. The CDR3 DNA sequence: TGTGCCAGCAGCTTAGTTGGAACCAACGTCCTGACTTTC.

This chain joins TRBV11-2 and TRBJ2-7; 8 bases match TRBD2. The V gene end was trimmed by 5 bases and the J gene end by 2 bases; junction bases not matched to a gene: 5. The CDR3 length is 14 residues. From germline, CDR1 is SGHAT and CDR2 FQNNGV. The CDR3 sequence: CASSHNGGAYEQYF. The DNA for the CDR3 is TGTGCCAGCAGCCATAACGGGGGGGCCTACGAGCAGTACTTC.

The gene calls are TRBV20-1 and TRBJ2-3; TRBD2 agrees at 10 bases. V was clipped by 0 bases and J by 2 bases; unmatched bases: 5. The length of the CDR3 is 16 residues. Germline CDR1 is DFQATT and CDR2 is SNEGSKA (reference sequence). CDR3 sequence (DNA): TGCAGTGCTAGAGAAATAGCGGGGGGCCACACAGATACGCAGTATTTT. Amino acid sequence: CSAREIAGGHTDTQYF.

In its sample, this clonotype was seen many times. The genes are TRBV24-1 and TRBJ2-3, with 10 bases aligning to TRBD2. Germline values: CDR1 KGHDR, CDR2 SFDVKD. V lost 9 bases to trimming and J lost 6 bases; unmatched junction nucleotides: 20. The CDR3 has 18 amino acids. The chain's CDR3 is CATSSPRGSGGAGDTQYF. DNA of the CDR3: TGTGCCACCTCCAGCCCCCGAGGGAGCGGGGGGGCTGGTGATACGCAGTATTTT.

Comments on this clonotype: A much larger clone lies one base from this, so it may be a read error. The chain joins TRBV25-1 to TRBJ2-5, with D unresolved. TRBJ2-7 explains the end of the DNA better; the J call may be wrong. This CDR3 contains 11 residues. Germline values: CDR1 MGHDK, CDR2 SYGVNS. The CDR3 DNA reads as TGTGCCAGCAGTGAATATGTCGAGCAGTACTTC. Translation gives CASSEYVEQYF.

Concerning this clonotype itself: A junction boundary mismatches the germline segment, possibly from a read error. V usage is TRBV7-2 and J usage is TRBJ2-7; D unclear. The CDR3 sequence is 13 residues long. CDR1 and CDR2 from the germline V gene are SGHTA and FQGNSA. The CDR3 is CAGSLWQAYEQYF. As DNA, the CDR3 is TGTGCCGGCAGCTTGTGGCAGGCCTACGAGCAGTACTTC.

Of note for this clonotype: At one boundary the junction diverges from the germline segment, which might be a read error. J is TRBJ2-3 and V is TRBV12-3 or TRBV12-4; D is perhaps TRBD1 (5 bases). The CDR3 totals 14 residues. In DNA form, the CDR3 reads TGCGCCAGCAGTTTAAGCCAGGGCCCAGATGCGCAGTATTTT. It codes for CASSLSQGPDAQYF.

J is TRBJ2-3 and V is TRBV28; 9 nucleotides match TRBD2. Trimming removed 2 bases from V and 12 bases from J; junction bases left unmatched: 6. The CDR3 is made up of 13 amino acids. Germline lookup yields CDR1 MDHEN and CDR2 SYDVKM. The CDR3 coding sequence is TGTGCCAGCAGTTTAAGAGCGGGGGGCCCCCAGTATTTT. Protein sequence: CASSLRAGGPQYF.

This clonotype was seen a few times. The V call is TRBV5-1, the J call TRBJ2-5, with TRBD2 identical over 12 bases. V lost 2 bases, J lost 5 bases, and 4 bases stayed unmatched. This CDR3 has 15 residues. Per germline, CDR1 SGHRS and CDR2 YFSETQ. The CDR3 reads CASSFTSGGLETQYF. CDR3 nucleotides: TGCGCCAGCAGCTTTACTAGCGGGGGGTTGGAGACCCAGTACTTC. Combining the CDR3 with reference TRBV5-1 and TRBJ2-5 gives the whole variable domain KAGVTQTPRYLIKTRGQQVTLSCSPISGHRSVSWYQQTPGQGLQFLFEYFSETQRNKGNFPGRFSGRQFSNSRSEMNVSTLELGDSALYLCASSFTSGGLETQYFGPGTRLLVL.

The chain couples TRBV28 to TRBJ1-1; D remains ambiguous. Trimming cost V 7 bases and J 5 bases, with 14 bases left between them. The CDR3 is 13 residues long. The germline V gene encodes CDR1 MDHEN and CDR2 SYDVKM. CDR3 protein: CASKAGGITEAFF. DNA for the CDR3: TGTGCCAGCAAGGCTGGCGGGATAACTGAAGCTTTCTTT.

This clonotype was detected ten times or more. J is TRBJ1-6 and V is TRBV7-2; D is undetermined. V was cut by 5 bases and J by 10 bases, with 18 bases left in between. Germline V gives CDR1 SGHTA, CDR2 FQGNSA. CDR3 length: 15 residues. CDR3 sequence: CASSTSGGLGSPLHF. CDR3 sequence (DNA): TGTGCCAGCAGCACCTCGGGAGGGCTCGGATCACCCCTCCACTTT.

This clonotype came up many times. J is TRBJ1-2 and V is TRBV20-1; TRBD1 might be the D (5 bases). Trimming stripped 1 base from V and 4 bases from J, with 10 bases between. Germline V gene data show CDR1 as DFQATT and CDR2 as SNEGSKA (reference sequence). This CDR3 is 13 amino acids long. The CDR3, as DNA: TGCAGTGCTAGAGTAGGGGATACCTATGGCTACACCTTC. Translation gives CSARVGDTYGYTF.

This clonotype was counted at least ten times. The rearrangement joins TRBV7-2 to TRBJ2-3; perhaps TRBD2 as D (6 bases). The germline V and J ends were trimmed by 6 bases and 0 bases, with 16 bases remaining between them. The V gene's germline CDR1 is SGHTA and CDR2 FQGNSA. CDR3 size: 16 residues. Here the CDR3 reads CASSPQAGLSTDTQYF. For the CDR3, the DNA is TGTGCCAGCAGTCCTCAGGCGGGGTTAAGCACAGATACGCAGTATTTT.

This clonotype was seen a few times. The chain has TRBV6-1 and TRBJ2-1, with 10 bases identical to TRBD2. Unmatched junction bases numbered 13, after V lost 5 bases and J lost 9 bases. The CDR3 runs to 16 residues. CDR1 and CDR2 from the germline V gene are MNHNS and SASEGT. The CDR3 protein is CASSIQRGGRRVEQFF. CDR3 nucleotides: TGTGCCAGCAGTATCCAGCGGGGGGGCCGACGTGTTGAGCAGTTCTTC.

This clonotype showed up many times. The chain recombines TRBV7-2 with TRBJ2-1; D is tentatively TRBD1 or TRBD2 (5 bases each). This CDR3 has 14 amino acids. Germline V gene lookup returns CDR1 SGHTA and CDR2 FQGNSA. The germline V and J ends were trimmed by 3 bases and 5 bases, with 11 bases remaining between them. CDR3 loop: CASSLGPTNNEQFF. Written as DNA, the CDR3 is TGTGCCAGCAGCTTGGGACCAACAAACAATGAGCAGTTCTTC.

CDR3 region: CASSRSGTGEGSYGYTF. The CDR3 DNA sequence: TGTGCCAGCTCACGCTCTGGGACAGGAGAGGGGAGCTATGGCTACACCTTC. The chain has TRBV18 and TRBJ1-2; TRBD1 aligns across 8 bases. The V gene's germline CDR1 is KGHSH and CDR2 LQKENI. The CDR3 has 17 residues. V shed 4 bases, J shed 4 bases, and the junction held 14 bases outside the gene matches.

The sample holds many counts of this clonotype. The J gene is TRBJ2-2, the V gene TRBV7-9; TRBD1 agrees at 9 bases. CDR1 SEHNR and CDR2 FQNEAQ come from the germline V gene (reference sequence). This CDR3 region has 16 residues. V shed 4 bases and J 5 bases; nucleotides not matched to a gene: 8. This CDR3 reads CASSSSDRGWTGELFF. In nucleotides, the CDR3 is TGTGCCAGCAGCTCTTCGGACAGGGGCTGGACCGGGGAGCTGTTTTTT.

This clonotype was found many times. The CDR3: CATEQLDEQFF. The CDR3 DNA follows: TGTGCCACCGAACAGTTGGATGAGCAGTTCTTC. The chain carries TRBV24-1 and TRBJ2-1; D uncertain. The CDR3 runs 11 residues. CDR1 and CDR2 (germline): KGHDR, SFDVKD. V was shortened by 9 bases and J by 8 bases, with 10 bases between the two germline ends.

The rearrangement joins TRBV5-1 to TRBJ1-6; tentatively, D is TRBD1 (6 bases). The CDR3 has 13 residues. Looked up from germline, CDR1 is SGHRS and CDR2 is YFSETQ. The germline V and J ends were trimmed by 4 bases and 11 bases, with 13 bases remaining between them. The CDR3 DNA reads TGCGCCAGCAGCAAACAGGGTACGACACCCCTCCACTTT. This codes for CASSKQGTTPLHF.